Presented here are 6 T cell receptor beta chains from one specimen sequenced in a study of T cell repertoires in cytomegalovirus infection. TCRdb analysed the reads with MiXCR anew, one entry per CDR3 protein. The profile shows more than 150,000 distinct CDR3 sequences, under 25% of them singletons. Sequencing used PBMCs. These receptors were obtained from a human donor in good health (CMV status not recorded). Some clones in this sample may be carry-over from other donors' samples.

This clonotype was observed a few times. The rearrangement joins TRBV10-3 to TRBJ1-3; D not certain. V lost 7 bases and J lost 0, with 10 bases in between. The CDR3 is 14 residues long. Germline V gene sequence: CDR1 ENHRY, CDR2 SYGVKD. CDR3: CAITRAISGNTIYF. In DNA form, the CDR3 reads TGTGCCATCACAAGGGCGATCTCTGGAAACACCATATATTTT.

With regard to this clonotype: Since no conserved phenylalanine or tryptophan closes the CDR3, a read error is the likely cause. The genes are TRBV7-8 and TRBJ2-3; the D gene could be TRBD1 or TRBD2 (5 bases each). The CDR3 has 17 amino acids. Trimming shortened V by 2 bases and J by 4 bases, and 19 bases separated the two germline ends. Germline V gives CDR1 SGHVS, CDR2 FQNEAQ. The CDR3 bases are TGTGCCAGCAGCTTAATCACCCTGGGGGAAATACCAGATACGCAGTATTCT. Translating gives CASSLITLGEIPDTQYS.

This rearrangement joins TRBV6-1 to TRBJ1-2, with D perhaps matching TRBD1 (5 bases). This CDR3 region has 12 residues. Trimming removed 5 bases at V and 9 bases at J, with 13 bases between. CDR1 and CDR2 from the germline V gene are MNHNS and SASEGT. This CDR3 is CASSQGLGSYTF. The CDR3 DNA reads as TGTGCCAGCAGTCAGGGACTAGGCAGCTACACCTTC.

The chain has TRBV5-1 and TRBJ1-1; D possibly corresponds to TRBD1 (5 bases). Looked up from germline, CDR1 is SGHRS and CDR2 is YFSETQ. The CDR3 is 15 amino acids. The V gene lost 4 bases and the J gene lost 4 bases, with 17 bases spanning the gap. The CDR3: CASSRIGGDGTEAFF. CDR3 coding DNA: TGCGCCAGCAGCCGAATTGGGGGGGATGGCACTGAAGCTTTCTTT.

This clonotype has a count of ten or more. V gene TRBV7-3 combines with J gene TRBJ2-1; 14 bases are a match to TRBD2. The ends lost 5 bases at V and 7 bases at J; junction bases unmatched: 10. The germline V gene has CDR1 SGHTA and CDR2 FQGTGA. CDR3 length: 17 residues. The CDR3 DNA follows: TGTGCCAGCAGCAACAGGGCGGGACTAGCGGGAGATAATGAGCAGTTCTTC. Protein sequence: CASSNRAGLAGDNEQFF. Using reference TRBV7-3 and TRBJ2-1 for the parts outside the CDR3, the full variable domain is GAGVSQTPSNKVTEKGKYVELRCDPISGHTALYWYRQSLGQGPEFLIYFQGTGAADDSGLPNDRFFAVRPEGSVSTLKIQRTERGDSAVYLCASSNRAGLAGDNEQFFGPGTRLTVL.

The rearrangement links TRBV14 to TRBJ2-5, with D hard to call. CDR1 is SGHDN, CDR2 FVKESK, per germline. V was pared by 1 base and J by 7 bases, with 4 bases between. There are 11 residues in the CDR3. In DNA form, the CDR3 reads TGTGCCAGCAGCCAAGGAGGGACCCAGTACTTC. It codes for CASSQGGTQYF.